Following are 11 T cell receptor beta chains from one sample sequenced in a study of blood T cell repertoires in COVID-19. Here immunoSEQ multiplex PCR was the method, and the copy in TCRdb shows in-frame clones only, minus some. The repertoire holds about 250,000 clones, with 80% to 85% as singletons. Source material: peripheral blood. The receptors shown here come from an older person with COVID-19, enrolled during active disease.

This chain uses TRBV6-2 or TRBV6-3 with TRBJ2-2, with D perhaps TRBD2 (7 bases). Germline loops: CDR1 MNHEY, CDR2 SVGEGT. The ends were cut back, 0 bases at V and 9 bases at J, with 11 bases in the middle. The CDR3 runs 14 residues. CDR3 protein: CASSYSRGPRELFF. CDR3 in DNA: TGTGCCAGCAGTTACTCGCGGGGGCCTAGGGAGCTGTTTTTT.

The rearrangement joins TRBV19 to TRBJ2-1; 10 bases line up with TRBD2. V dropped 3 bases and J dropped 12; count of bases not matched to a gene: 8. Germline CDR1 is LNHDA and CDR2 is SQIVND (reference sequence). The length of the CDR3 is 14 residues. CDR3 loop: CASSMLQREGRQFF. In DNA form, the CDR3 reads TGTGCCAGTAGTATGCTACAGCGGGAGGGCCGGCAGTTCTTC.

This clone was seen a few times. CDR3 sequence (DNA): TGTGCCAGCAGTTCTGTCAGGGGGCAGAGCTACGAGCAGTACTTC. It yields the protein CASSSVRGQSYEQYF. The chain couples TRBV28 to TRBJ2-7; TRBD1 matches 8 bases. The V segment lost 4 bases and the J segment 3 bases; nucleotides outside the gene matches: 8. This CDR3 has 15 residues. CDR1 is MDHEN and CDR2 is SYDVKM in the germline V gene.

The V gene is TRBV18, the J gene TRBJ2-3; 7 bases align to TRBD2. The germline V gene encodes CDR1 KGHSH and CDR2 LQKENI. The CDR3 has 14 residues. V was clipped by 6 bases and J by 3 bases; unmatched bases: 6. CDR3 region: CASSPGRGTDTQYF. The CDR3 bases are TGTGCCAGCTCCCCAGGGCGGGGGACAGATACGCAGTATTTT.

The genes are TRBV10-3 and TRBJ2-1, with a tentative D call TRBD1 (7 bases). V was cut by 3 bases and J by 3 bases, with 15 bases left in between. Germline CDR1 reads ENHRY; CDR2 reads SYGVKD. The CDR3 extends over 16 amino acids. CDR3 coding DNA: TGTGCCATCAGTGAACGGAGTCAGGGGGGCTACAATGAGCAGTTCTTC. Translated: CAISERSQGGYNEQFF.

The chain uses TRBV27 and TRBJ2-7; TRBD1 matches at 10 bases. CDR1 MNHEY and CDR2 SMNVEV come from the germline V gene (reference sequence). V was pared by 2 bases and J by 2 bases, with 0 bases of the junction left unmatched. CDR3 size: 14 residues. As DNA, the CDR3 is TGTGCCAGCAGTTTAGGGACAGGGGCCTACGAGCAGTACTTC. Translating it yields CASSLGTGAYEQYF.

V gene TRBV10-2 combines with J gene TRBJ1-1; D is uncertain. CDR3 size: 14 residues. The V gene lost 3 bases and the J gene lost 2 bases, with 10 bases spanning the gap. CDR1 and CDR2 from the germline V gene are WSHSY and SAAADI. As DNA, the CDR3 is TGCGCCAGCAGTGATTGGAGGGCTAACACTGAAGCTTTCTTT. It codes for CASSDWRANTEAFF.

The CDR3 DNA reads as TGTGCCAGCAGCCACTCTAGAGCGGGTGGCACAGATACGCAGTATTTT. This codes for CASSHSRAGGTDTQYF. This sequence joins TRBV28 and TRBJ2-3, with a weak D call TRBD2 (6 bases). V lost 6 bases, J lost 1 base, and 17 bases lay in between. The CDR3 runs 16 residues. CDR1 MDHEN and CDR2 SYDVKM come from the germline V gene.

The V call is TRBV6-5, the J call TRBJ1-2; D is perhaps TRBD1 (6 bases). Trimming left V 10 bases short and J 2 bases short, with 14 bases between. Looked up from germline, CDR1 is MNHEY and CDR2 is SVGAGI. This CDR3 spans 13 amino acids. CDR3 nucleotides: TGTGCCATAATGGACAGCCACAACTATGGCTACACCTTC. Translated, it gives CAIMDSHNYGYTF.

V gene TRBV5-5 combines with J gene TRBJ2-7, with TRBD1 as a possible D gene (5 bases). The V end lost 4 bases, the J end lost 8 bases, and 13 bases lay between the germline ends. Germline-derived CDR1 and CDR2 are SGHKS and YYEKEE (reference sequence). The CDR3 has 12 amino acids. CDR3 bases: TGTGCCAGCAGCCTATCAGGGTGGCAGCAGTACTTC. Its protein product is CASSLSGWQQYF.

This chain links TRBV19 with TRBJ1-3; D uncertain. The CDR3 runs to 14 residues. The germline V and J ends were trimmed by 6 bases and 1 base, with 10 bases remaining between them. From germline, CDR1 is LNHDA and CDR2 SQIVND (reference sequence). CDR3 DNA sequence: TGTGCCAGTAGGTCGGTGCCTTCTGGAAACACCATATATTTT. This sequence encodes CASRSVPSGNTIYF.